This T cell receptor (beta chain) derives from a study of T-cell memory formation after mild COVID-19. MiXCR, run by TCRdb on the 5' RACE reads, gives a single entry per CDR3 protein. The data show some 320,000 distinct CDR3 sequences, with roughly an eighth seen just once and around 20% held by the top ten. The CDR3 is made up of 16 amino acids. V shed 1 base, J shed 5 bases, and the junction held 10 bases outside the gene matches. Germline V gene data show CDR1 as SGHKS and CDR2 as YYEKEE (reference sequence). The sequencing sample was made of PBMCs or a T cell subset sorted from them (not recorded which). V and J are TRBV5-5 and TRBJ1-1; TRBD1 matches at 8 bases. The sequence was obtained from a man aged 18 to 35 who had mild COVID-19 (a few samples of this study predate the infection). Cell type and time point are not known. The CDR3 sequence: CASSLNRDRGFTEAFF. As DNA, the CDR3 is TGTGCCAGCAGCTTGAACCGTGACAGGGGCTTTACTGAAGCTTTCTTT.